The 29 T cell receptor beta chains listed next were all sequenced from one sample in a study of blood T cell repertoires in COVID-19. Data came from immunoSEQ multiplex PCR; TCRdb stores just in-frame clones and leaves some out. This sample has some 370,000 clones, with 83% found just once. Input material: PBMCs or T cells enriched from blood (not recorded which). These receptors were collected from a woman aged 45 to 65 who had recovered from COVID-19.

The chain uses TRBV5-6 and TRBJ2-7; the D is unclear. The length of the CDR3 is 13 residues. With 6 bases removed from V and 6 bases from J, the gap between germline ends came to 16 bases. Germline V gene data show CDR1 as SGHDT and CDR2 as YYEEEE. The CDR3 is CASTNLGIREQYF. The CDR3 DNA reads TGTGCCAGCACCAACTTGGGCATTCGCGAGCAGTACTTC.

The rearrangement links TRBV4-3 to TRBJ1-2; D is unresolved. Germline-derived CDR1 and CDR2 are LGHNA and YSLEER. The V end lost 0 bases, the J end lost 3 bases, and 14 bases lay between the germline ends. The length of the CDR3 is 16 residues. DNA for the CDR3: TGCGCCAGCAGCCAAGATCTATCGCTCGGAGACTATGGCTACACCTTC. This sequence encodes CASSQDLSLGDYGYTF.

The V call is TRBV24-1, the J call TRBJ2-3; 9 bases align to TRBD1. The ends lost 4 bases at V and 6 bases at J; junction bases unmatched: 7. CDR3 length equals 15 residues. Germline V gene sequence: CDR1 KGHDR, CDR2 SFDVKD. The CDR3 DNA sequence: TGTGCCACCAGTGAGCCGGGACAGGGCTCGGATACGCAGTATTTT. This codes for CATSEPGQGSDTQYF.

The V gene is TRBV7-2, the J gene TRBJ1-1; D call uncertain. Germline CDR1 and CDR2: SGHTA and FQGNSA. Deletions cut 2 bases from V and 5 bases from J, with 9 bases between. The length of the CDR3 is 13 residues. CDR3 region: CASSLFRRTEAFF. Here the CDR3 DNA reads TGTGCCAGCAGCTTATTTAGGCGGACTGAAGCTTTCTTT.

The chain is built from TRBV30 and TRBJ2-1, with 10 bases aligning to TRBD2. V was pared by 3 bases and J by 2 bases, with 7 bases of the junction left unmatched. CDR1 and CDR2 from the germline V gene are GTSNPN and SVGIG (reference sequence). The CDR3 contains 16 residues. This CDR3 reads CAWRIGAGGPYNEQFF. CDR3 sequence (DNA): TGTGCCTGGAGGATCGGAGCGGGAGGGCCCTACAATGAGCAGTTCTTC.

This clone has a single count. The J gene is TRBJ1-6, the V gene TRBV27; weak D call: TRBD1 (6 bases). The CDR3 runs 17 residues. V shed 8 bases and J shed 0 bases, with 17 bases lying between them. The germline V gene encodes CDR1 MNHEY and CDR2 SMNVEV (reference sequence). The CDR3 is CASSRGTSSSYNSPLHF. The CDR3 DNA sequence: TGTGCCAGCTCGCGGGGGACATCCAGCTCCTATAATTCACCCCTCCACTTT.

V gene TRBV28 combines with J gene TRBJ2-7, with D possibly being TRBD2 (7 bases). With 8 bases removed from V and 0 bases from J, the gap between germline ends came to 14 bases. Germline CDR1 reads MDHEN; CDR2 reads SYDVKM. The CDR3 is made up of 14 amino acids. For the CDR3, the DNA is TGTGCCAGCTTTGGGGGAGGGGGCTCCTACGAGCAGTACTTC. Its protein product is CASFGGGGSYEQYF.

The chain couples TRBV6-2 or TRBV6-3 to TRBJ1-1; the D is unclear. V was cut by 2 bases and J by 8 bases, with 6 bases left in between. CDR3 length equals 11 residues. The germline CDR1 and CDR2 sequences are MNHEY and SVGEGT. CDR3 DNA sequence: TGTGCCAGCAGTTACGGCAGGGAAGCTTTCTTT. It translates to CASSYGREAFF.

The chain joins TRBV30 to TRBJ2-1; tentative D call: TRBD2 (7 bases). Trimming stripped 2 bases from V and 8 bases from J, with 13 bases between. Germline V lookup: CDR1 GTSNPN, CDR2 SVGIG (reference sequence). The CDR3 is made up of 13 amino acids. This CDR3 is CAWSRGAVHEQFF. The CDR3 coding sequence is TGTGCCTGGAGTCGGGGGGCCGTCCATGAGCAGTTCTTC.

V gene TRBV20-1 combines with J gene TRBJ2-1; 8 bases map to TRBD2. The germline V gene has CDR1 DFQATT and CDR2 SNEGSKA (reference sequence). V was clipped by 3 bases and J by 10 bases; unmatched bases: 2. The CDR3 is 11 residues long. CDR3 sequence reads: CSAREREEQFF. CDR3 coding DNA: TGCAGTGCTAGGGAGCGGGAGGAGCAGTTCTTC.

With regard to this clone: A read error may produce the germline difference seen at one junction end. The V call is TRBV7-9, the J call TRBJ2-7, with D perhaps TRBD2 (6 bases). The CDR3 consists of 14 residues. Germline V gene sequence: CDR1 SEHNR, CDR2 FQNEAQ (reference sequence). The chain's CDR3 is CASSPNRDSDEQYF. For the CDR3, the DNA is TGTGCCAGCAGCCCGAACCGGGACTCCGACGAGCAGTACTTC.

The sample holds a few counts of this clone. The J gene is TRBJ1-3, the V gene TRBV5-1; no clear D gene. V was clipped by 4 bases and J by 4 bases, with 15 bases between them. There are 15 residues in the CDR3. Germline CDR1 is SGHRS and CDR2 is YFSETQ. CDR3 amino acids: CASSPEAGVGNTIYF. CDR3 bases: TGCGCCAGCAGCCCGGAGGCGGGAGTGGGAAACACCATATATTTT.

This clone was seen a single time. The V gene is TRBV30, the J gene TRBJ1-5, with 9 bases fitting TRBD1. The CDR3 runs 14 residues. The junction had 4 bases not matched to a gene; V was cut back by 3 bases and J by 4 bases. CDR1 is GTSNPN and CDR2 is SVGIG in the germline V gene (reference sequence). The CDR3, as DNA: TGTGCCTGGAGCCACGGACAGGGGAATCAGCCCCAGCATTTT. Amino acid sequence: CAWSHGQGNQPQHF.

The rearrangement uses TRBV19 and TRBJ2-3; 7 bases align to TRBD2. Germline trimming cut 7 bases from V and 1 base from J; bases unmatched to any gene: 5. The CDR3 contains 14 residues. In germline, CDR1 is LNHDA, CDR2 SQIVND (reference sequence). The CDR3 nucleotides are TGTGCCAGTAACGCGGGAGTCGGCACAGATACGCAGTATTTT. Encoded protein: CASNAGVGTDTQYF.

The chain links TRBV30 to TRBJ2-1; TRBD1 aligns across 7 bases. The CDR3 runs to 13 residues. Germline V gives CDR1 GTSNPN, CDR2 SVGIG (reference sequence). V lost 1 base, J lost 9 bases, and 6 bases stayed unmatched. The CDR3 coding sequence is TGTGCCTGGAGTGAACAGGGGCCCGCTGAGCAGTTCTTC. Amino acids: CAWSEQGPAEQFF.

This clone was recorded a few times. The gene calls are TRBV7-2 and TRBJ1-2, with 12 bases identical to TRBD1. Trimming at V came to 6 bases and at J to 8 bases, leaving 7 bases not matched to a gene. CDR3 size: 14 residues. Germline assignment: CDR1 SGHTA and CDR2 FQGNSA. Written as DNA, the CDR3 is TGTGCCAGCAGAAGGGACAGGGGGCGTGAGGGCTACACCTTC. It yields the protein CASRRDRGREGYTF.

This clone was recorded once. In nucleotides, the CDR3 is TGTGCCAGCAGCGTGACTAGCGGGAGTATCTATGAGCAGTTCTTC. It specifies CASSVTSGSIYEQFF. The V and J genes are TRBV5-4 and TRBJ2-1; 12 positions agree with TRBD2. V lost 4 bases and J lost 8; bases outside the gene matches: 7. Germline loops: CDR1 SGHNT, CDR2 YYREEE (reference sequence). This CDR3 region has 15 residues.

This clone was observed once. The rearrangement uses TRBV4-2 and TRBJ2-1; 10 nucleotides align to TRBD1. There are 15 residues in the CDR3. The germline CDR1 and CDR2 sequences are LGHNA and YNFKEQ. Losses at the gene ends were 1 base for V and 7 bases for J; bases not matched to a gene: 4. The DNA of the CDR3 is TGTGCCAGCAGCCAAGCCGACAGGGGGCAAAATGAGCAGTTCTTC. This translates into CASSQADRGQNEQFF.

This chain uses TRBV5-1 with TRBJ1-3, with 8 bases fitting TRBD1. Germline V lookup: CDR1 SGHRS, CDR2 YFSETQ. This CDR3 has 13 residues. The trim removed 5 bases at V and 7 bases at J, leaving 5 bases unmatched. As DNA, the CDR3 is TGCGCCAGCAGTCCGGACAGGGCGAACACCATATATTTT. This encodes CASSPDRANTIYF.

J is TRBJ2-5 and V is TRBV6-5; maybe TRBD2 (5 bases). The CDR3 extends over 15 amino acids. Trimming removed 5 bases from V and 4 bases from J, with 17 bases in between. CDR1 and CDR2 (germline): MNHEY, SVGAGI. The CDR3 DNA is TGTGCCAGCAGTAGGAGGTTAGCGATTCCAGAGACCCAGTACTTC. Its translation is CASSRRLAIPETQYF.

The chain combines TRBV25-1 with TRBJ1-4; no clear D. Germline V gives CDR1 MGHDK, CDR2 SYGVNS. This CDR3 is 16 amino acids long. Deletions cut 1 base from V and 6 bases from J, with 15 bases between. In nucleotides, the CDR3 is TGTGCCAGCAGTGAATCCCCGGGAGGGCTGGATGAAAAACTGTTTTTT. This encodes CASSESPGGLDEKLFF.

The J gene is TRBJ1-1, the V gene TRBV27, with 7 bases fitting TRBD1. This CDR3 comprises 16 residues. The germline gives CDR1 MNHEY, CDR2 SMNVEV (reference sequence). J lost 2 bases, V lost 3 bases, and 9 bases had no gene match. CDR3 in DNA: TGTGCCAGCAGTTTCTCGCCGACAGGGACAAACACTGAAGCTTTCTTT. This encodes CASSFSPTGTNTEAFF.

In its sample, this clone was seen a few times. The gene calls are TRBV7-9 and TRBJ2-7; TRBD1 aligns across 10 bases. From germline, CDR1 is SEHNR and CDR2 FQNEAQ (reference sequence). J gave up 7 bases and V 1 base, and 10 bases lay outside the gene matches. The length of the CDR3 is 16 residues. DNA for the CDR3: TGTGCCAGCAGCTTAGGGGACAGGGGCGGATCGGAGGAGCAGTACTTC. Its protein product is CASSLGDRGGSEEQYF.

This clone has just a few counts. The V gene is TRBV27, the J gene TRBJ1-3, with D possibly being TRBD1 (5 bases). This CDR3 contains 14 residues. Germline-derived CDR1 and CDR2 are MNHEY and SMNVEV (reference sequence). Trimming removed 6 bases from V and 0 bases from J, with 9 bases in between. The CDR3 loop reads CASRGLLSGNTIYF. For the CDR3, the DNA is TGTGCCAGCAGGGGACTACTCTCTGGAAACACCATATATTTT.

This chain joins TRBV18 and TRBJ1-2, with D maybe TRBD1 (5 bases). This CDR3 has 12 amino acids. The germline CDR1 and CDR2 sequences are KGHSH and LQKENI. With 4 bases removed from V and 11 bases from J, the gap between germline ends came to 14 bases. CDR3 in amino acids: CASSLGGTLYTF. CDR3 in DNA: TGTGCCAGCTCACTGGGAGGGACCCTTTACACCTTC.

The V call is TRBV5-4, the J call TRBJ2-6, with D hard to call. CDR1 SGHNT and CDR2 YYREEE come from the germline V gene (reference sequence). V lost 4 bases and J lost 0, with 5 bases in between. This CDR3 region has 14 residues. CDR3 in amino acids: CASSPSSGANVLTF. The DNA of the CDR3 is TGTGCCAGCAGCCCCAGCTCTGGGGCCAACGTCCTGACTTTC.

The rearrangement uses TRBV25-1 and TRBJ2-1; D perhaps matches TRBD2 (6 bases). Per germline, CDR1 MGHDK and CDR2 SYGVNS. This CDR3 contains 16 residues. Trimming stripped 8 bases from V and 8 bases from J, with 25 bases between. The CDR3 sequence: CASGDLTGTPSDEQFF. In DNA form, the CDR3 reads TGTGCCAGCGGAGACCTCACCGGGACTCCCAGCGATGAGCAGTTCTTC.

The V gene is TRBV2, the J gene TRBJ1-6; TRBD1 matches at 10 bases. From germline, CDR1 is SNHLY and CDR2 FYNNEI. The junction had 5 bases not matched to a gene; V was cut back by 3 bases and J by 6 bases. This CDR3 is 16 amino acids long. Here the CDR3 reads CASSEWGTGANSPLHF. The CDR3, as DNA: TGTGCCAGCAGTGAGTGGGGGACAGGGGCTAATTCACCCCTCCACTTT.

The V and J genes are TRBV9 and TRBJ2-3, with D uncertain. Germline CDR1 and CDR2: SGDLS and YYNGEE. The length of the CDR3 is 15 residues. With 3 bases removed from V and 1 base from J, the gap between germline ends came to 12 bases. The CDR3 nucleotides read TGTGCCAGCAGCGAGATTAGTTTCGGCACAGATACGCAGTATTTT. The encoded protein is CASSEISFGTDTQYF.